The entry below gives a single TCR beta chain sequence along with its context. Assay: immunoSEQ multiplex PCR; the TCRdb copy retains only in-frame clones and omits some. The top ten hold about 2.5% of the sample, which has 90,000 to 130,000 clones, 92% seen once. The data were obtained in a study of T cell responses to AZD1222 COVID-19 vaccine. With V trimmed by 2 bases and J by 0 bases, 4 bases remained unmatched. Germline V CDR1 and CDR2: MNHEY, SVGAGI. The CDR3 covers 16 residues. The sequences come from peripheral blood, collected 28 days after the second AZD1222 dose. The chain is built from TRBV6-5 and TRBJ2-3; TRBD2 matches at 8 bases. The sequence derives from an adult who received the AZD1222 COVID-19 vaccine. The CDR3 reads CASSYTVAGSTDTQYF. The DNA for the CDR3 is TGTGCCAGCAGTTACACGGTAGCGGGGAGCACAGATACGCAGTATTTT.